The 20 T cell receptor beta chains listed next were all sequenced from one sample in a study of CXCR3-negative and CXCR3-positive naive CD8 T cells. Study-level points and caveats: Naive cells positive for CXCR3 carried more hydrophobic TRB CDR3s than CXCR3-negative ones.

TRB cDNA libraries were made by UMI-labeled 5' RACE. TCRdb re-called the 5' RACE reads and shows each CDR3 protein once, DNA omitted. The sample table includes around 160,000 distinct CDR3 sequences. Antigens of these TCRs are unknown. Sequenced: naive CXCR3+ CD8+ T cells from blood. Subset: CD45RO-CCR7+CD27+CD95- naive CD8+ T cells expressing CXCR3 (TNR3+). Receptor source: a human donor in good health. Some clones in this sample may be carry-over from other donors' samples.

The V gene is TRBV6-6, the J gene TRBJ2-1; the D call of TRBD2 rests on TCRdb alone, since no DNA is present to check it. Germline CDR1 is MNHNY and CDR2 is SVGAGI (reference sequence). This CDR3 is built from 16 residues. The CDR3 sequence: CASGSTPGLVHNEQFF.

CDR3 amino acids: CASSFLDRTSYEQYF. The rearrangement uses TRBV27 and TRBJ2-7. The germline gives CDR1 MNHEY, CDR2 SMNVEV (reference sequence). The CDR3 covers 15 residues.

The rearrangement uses TRBV4-2 and TRBJ2-5; checking the TCRdb D call of TRBD2 is not possible without DNA. This CDR3 spans 18 amino acids. From germline, CDR1 is LGHNA and CDR2 YNFKEQ. CDR3 amino acids: CASSQGGTSGGQQETQYF.

The V gene is TRBV4-3, the J gene TRBJ2-7; TCRdb returns TRBD1, unconfirmable since there is no DNA. The CDR3 consists of 16 residues. Germline V CDR1 and CDR2: LGHNA, YSLEER. CDR3 in amino acids: CASSQDPGPDPYEQYF.

V and J are TRBV12-3 or TRBV12-4 and TRBJ2-7; TCRdb indicates TRBD1, and absent DNA this call remains unverified. This CDR3 comprises 13 residues. The CDR3 is CASSWGQATEQYF.

The J gene is TRBJ2-7, the V gene TRBV29-1; TCRdb outputs TRBD1, but without DNA this stays unchecked. Germline CDR1 reads SQVTM; CDR2 reads ANQGSEA. The CDR3 has 12 residues. CDR3 amino acids: CSIDRGVNEQYF.

The chain joins TRBV4-2 to TRBJ2-1; TCRdb indicates TRBD1, and absent DNA this call remains unverified. This CDR3 is built from 16 residues. Germline CDR1 reads LGHNA; CDR2 reads YNFKEQ. CDR3 amino acids: CASSQDQGLGYNEQFF.

V usage is TRBV4-3 and J usage is TRBJ1-2; TCRdb's D gene call, TRBD1, goes unchecked for lack of DNA. Germline V gene data show CDR1 as LGHNA and CDR2 as YSLEER. The CDR3 spans 16 residues. The CDR3 sequence: CASSQGTAPGPYGYTF.

This chain connects TRBV7-2 to TRBJ2-7; as DNA is missing, the TRBD2 call by TCRdb cannot be tested. The CDR3 contains 16 residues. Per germline, CDR1 SGHTA and CDR2 FQGNSA. The chain's CDR3 is CASSSTGLSSSYEQYF.

The chain employs TRBV25-1 and TRBJ2-7; the TCRdb call, TRBD1, lacks DNA for checking. CDR3 size: 15 residues. CDR1 is MGHDK and CDR2 is SYGVNS in the germline V gene. The CDR3 spells CASSGPGLGLWEQYF.

The rearrangement uses TRBV13 and TRBJ2-3; TCRdb calls TRBD1, which cannot be checked without DNA. Germline-derived CDR1 and CDR2 are PRHDT and FYEKMQ (reference sequence). CDR3 length: 15 residues. The CDR3 protein is CASSVTGSSTDTQYF.

The CDR3 region is CSVESFGTAYYEQYF. The chain is built from TRBV29-1 and TRBJ2-7; TCRdb proposes TRBD1, but this gene call is untestable without DNA. CDR1 is SQVTM, CDR2 ANQGSEA, per germline. The CDR3 runs to 15 residues.

This rearrangement joins TRBV7-2 to TRBJ1-5; the D call of TRBD1 rests on TCRdb alone, since no DNA is present to check it. Per germline, CDR1 SGHTA and CDR2 FQGNSA. The CDR3 consists of 15 residues. CDR3 amino acids: CASSLDPGGNQPQHF.

The chain's CDR3 is CASSFKRGPTSYEQYF. The V gene is TRBV11-2, the J gene TRBJ2-7; TCRdb outputs TRBD2, but without DNA this stays unchecked. Per the germline V gene, CDR1 is SGHAT and CDR2 is FQNNGV. The CDR3 consists of 16 residues.

V and J are TRBV7-3 and TRBJ1-1; TCRdb returns TRBD1, unconfirmable since there is no DNA. This CDR3 comprises 14 residues. The V gene's germline CDR1 is SGHTA and CDR2 FQGTGA. The CDR3 loop reads CASSLVGTGDEAFF.

The V and J genes are TRBV11-2 and TRBJ2-1. CDR3 size: 15 residues. Germline CDR1 reads SGHAT; CDR2 reads FQNNGV. The CDR3 sequence: CASSLDALSGNEQFF.

The rearrangement uses TRBV5-1 and TRBJ1-6; TCRdb calls TRBD1, which cannot be checked without DNA. Germline V gene data show CDR1 as SGHRS and CDR2 as YFSETQ. The CDR3 is made up of 15 amino acids. The CDR3 protein is CASKALGQGDSPLHF.

The gene calls are TRBV23-1 and TRBJ2-7. TRBV23-1 is an open reading frame, and its role is uncertain. The CDR3 is 12 residues long. The CDR3 protein is CASERSSYEQYF.

The V gene is TRBV10-3, the J gene TRBJ1-2. The CDR3 is 13 residues long. CDR1 is ENHRY, CDR2 SYGVKD, per germline. The CDR3 protein is CAISESAGSGYTF.

This chain links TRBV7-9 with TRBJ1-2; TCRdb's D call of TRBD1 is untestable without DNA. Germline CDR1 reads SEHNR; CDR2 reads FQNEAQ (reference sequence). The CDR3 runs 16 residues. The CDR3 loop is CASSLGGTGGAYGYTF.